A single sample gave rise to the 14 T cell receptor beta chains below, sequenced in a study of T cell repertoires in cytomegalovirus infection. Their specific antigens are unknown. TCRdb reprocessed the reads with MiXCR, giving one entry per CDR3 protein. In the table there are 600,000 to 700,000 distinct CDR3 sequences, around 35% of which are singletons. The source was cultured PBMCs, collected from culture after CMV antigen stimulation. These receptor sequences come from a human donor in good health (CMV status not recorded). Some clones in this sample may be carry-over from other donors' samples.

This chain connects TRBV7-2 to TRBJ2-3; TRBD2 might be the D (6 bases). Trimming stripped 2 bases from V and 1 base from J, with 10 bases between. The CDR3 totals 15 residues. Germline CDR1 reads SGHTA; CDR2 reads FQGNSA. CDR3 region: CASSLFPGGTDTQYF. As DNA, the CDR3 is TGTGCCAGCAGCTTATTTCCGGGAGGCACAGATACGCAGTATTTT.

This clonotype was observed a few times. The chain is built from TRBV5-4 and TRBJ2-1; D unclear. V gave up 2 bases and J gave up 4 bases, with 13 bases separating them. Germline values: CDR1 SGHNT, CDR2 YYREEE (reference sequence). The CDR3 is 15 amino acids. As DNA, the CDR3 is TGTGCCAGCAGCTTCCTTAGCACTGGATACAATGAGCAGTTCTTC. Its protein is CASSFLSTGYNEQFF.

Many counts were recorded for this clonotype. The chain carries TRBV7-2 and TRBJ2-7; maybe TRBD2 (6 bases). This CDR3 spans 14 amino acids. Germline-derived CDR1 and CDR2 are SGHTA and FQGNSA. V was trimmed by 6 bases and J by 0 bases, leaving 12 bases between them. The CDR3 sequence is CASSFWGDSYEQYF. CDR3 DNA: TGTGCCAGCAGTTTTTGGGGGGACTCCTACGAGCAGTACTTC.

In its sample, this clonotype was seen many times. The rearrangement joins TRBV7-2 to TRBJ1-5; D gene unclear. Deletions cut 1 base from V and 1 base from J, with 8 bases between. Germline assignment: CDR1 SGHTA and CDR2 FQGNSA. The CDR3 is made up of 15 amino acids. In DNA form, the CDR3 reads TGTGCCAGCAGCTTAGTAAGTGGGAGCAATCAGCCCCAGCATTTT. It codes for CASSLVSGSNQPQHF.

This clonotype has a count of ten or more. V usage is TRBV7-2 and J usage is TRBJ2-3, with TRBD1 as a possible D gene (6 bases). CDR3 length equals 14 residues. The ends were cut back, 5 bases at V and 7 bases at J, with 16 bases in the middle. Germline V gene data show CDR1 as SGHTA and CDR2 as FQGNSA. This chain's CDR3 is CASSPRHWDNTQYF. CDR3 nucleotide sequence: TGTGCCAGCAGCCCCCGACACTGGGACAATACGCAGTATTTT. Drawing the rest from reference TRBV7-2 and TRBJ2-3, the complete variable domain is GAGVSQSPSNKVTEKGKDVELRCDPISGHTALYWYRQSLGQGLEFLIYFQGNSAPDKSGLPSDRFSAERTGGSVSTLTIQRTQQEDSAVYLCASSPRHWDNTQYFGPGTRLTVL.

This chain connects TRBV12-3 or TRBV12-4 to TRBJ1-2, with 7 bases identical to TRBD1. This CDR3 region has 15 residues. V was pared by 6 bases and J by 5 bases, with 12 bases of the junction left unmatched. CDR3 in amino acids: CASRPAGTANYGYTF. Written as DNA, the CDR3 is TGTGCCAGCAGGCCAGCCGGGACAGCAAATTATGGCTACACCTTC.

The chain carries TRBV14 and TRBJ2-1, with D uncertain. Germline V gene data show CDR1 as SGHDN and CDR2 as FVKESK. Trimming pared 2 bases from V and 0 bases from J, leaving 20 bases between. This CDR3 is built from 19 residues. CDR3 coding DNA: TGTGCCAGCAGCCAACGAACATCGCCTTGGATTAGCTCCTACAATGAGCAGTTCTTC. It is translated as CASSQRTSPWISSYNEQFF.

This clonotype has only one observation. The CDR3 is CATRDSGETQYF. The CDR3 nucleotides are TGTGCCACCAGGGACAGCGGGGAGACCCAGTACTTC. V gene TRBV24-1 combines with J gene TRBJ2-5, with D possibly called TRBD1 or TRBD2 (6 bases each). Germline values: CDR1 KGHDR, CDR2 SFDVKD. The CDR3 has 12 residues. The V gene lost 7 bases and the J gene lost 5 bases, with 10 bases spanning the gap.

This clonotype was detected ten times or more. This chain uses TRBV7-8 with TRBJ1-6, with a possible D match to TRBD1 (5 bases). This CDR3 contains 15 residues. Germline loops: CDR1 SGHVS, CDR2 FQNEAQ. The V and J ends lost 0 bases and 10 bases respectively, with 13 bases between them. Written as DNA, the CDR3 is TGTGCCAGCAGCTTAGCGAGGGGTCGAGGATCACCCCTCCACTTT. Translated: CASSLARGRGSPLHF.

The rearrangement links TRBV19 to TRBJ1-5, with unresolved D. With 3 bases removed from V and 0 bases from J, the gap between germline ends came to 6 bases. Germline V gene sequence: CDR1 LNHDA, CDR2 SQIVND (reference sequence). CDR3 length equals 14 residues. CDR3 bases: TGTGCCAGTAGTATTTGGGATAGCAATCAGCCCCAGCATTTT. This gives the protein CASSIWDSNQPQHF. Combining the CDR3 with reference TRBV19 and TRBJ1-5 gives the whole variable domain DGGITQSPKYLFRKEGQNVTLSCEQNLNHDAMYWYRQDPGQGLRLIYYSQIVNDFQKGDIAEGYSVSREKKESFPLTVTSAQKNPTAFYLCASSIWDSNQPQHFGDGTRLSIL.

This chain links TRBV11-2 with TRBJ2-7; D is uncertain. Trimming removed 1 base from V and 2 bases from J, with 12 bases in between. Looked up from germline, CDR1 is SGHAT and CDR2 is FQNNGV. The CDR3 is 15 residues long. The DNA for the CDR3 is TGTGCCAGCAGCTTAGTACGCGTCACCCCCTACGAGCAGTACTTC. It encodes CASSLVRVTPYEQYF.

The chain carries TRBV5-4 and TRBJ2-1; weak D call: TRBD2 (6 bases). The CDR3 consists of 14 residues. V dropped 2 bases and J dropped 7 bases, with 13 bases sitting between them. Germline CDR1 reads SGHNT; CDR2 reads YYREEE (reference sequence). The CDR3 here is CASSFRGGRNEQFF. CDR3 sequence (DNA): TGTGCCAGCAGCTTTAGGGGAGGTCGAAATGAGCAGTTCTTC. Together with reference TRBV5-4 and TRBJ2-1, the CDR3 gives the full variable domain: ETGVTQSPTHLIKTRGQQVTLRCSSQSGHNTVSWYQQALGQGPQFIFQYYREEENGRGNFPPRFSGLQFPNYSSELNVNALELDDSALYLCASSFRGGRNEQFFGPGTRLTVL.

The CDR3 bases are TGCAGTGCTAGAGAGAGCGGGGGTGAGCAGTTCTTC. Amino acids: CSARESGGEQFF. V and J are TRBV20-1 and TRBJ2-1; TRBD2 matches 8 bases. After removal of 0 bases from V and 9 bases from J, the junction contained 1 base not matched to a gene. Germline CDR1 DFQATT, CDR2 SNEGSKA (reference sequence). This CDR3 spans 12 amino acids.

This clonotype was recorded at least ten times. The chain links TRBV7-2 to TRBJ2-7; 11 bases align to TRBD2. CDR1 and CDR2 from the germline V gene are SGHTA and FQGNSA. This CDR3 has 15 residues. V shed 5 bases and J 3 bases; nucleotides not matched to a gene: 6. The CDR3 coding sequence is TGTGCCAGCAGCGCGACTAGCGGGAATATCTACGAGCAGTACTTC. Its protein is CASSATSGNIYEQYF.